One T cell receptor (beta chain) is described in this entry. The entry originates in a study of T cells expressing NK-cell markers. TCRdb reprocessed the 5' RACE reads and reports one entry per CDR3 protein, with no DNA. This specimen shows about 150,000 distinct CDR3 sequences; the ten leading clones hold 20% to 25%. The receptor's source is a man between 18 and 69 years old in good health. Sample: blood T cells: a sorted CD56 or NKG2C T cell subset, CD4+ or CD8+ T cells, or bulk PBMC T cells (not recorded which).

CDR3 sequence reads: CASSLFYGGAYEQYF. The genes are TRBV5-8 and TRBJ2-7; TCRdb names TRBD1, which stays unverified in the absence of DNA. The CDR3 is made up of 15 amino acids. Germline V gene sequence: CDR1 SGHTS, CDR2 YDEGEE.